The T cell receptor (beta chain) under discussion was sequenced for a study of identical twins. TCRdb ran MiXCR on the 5' RACE reads and lists one entry per CDR3 protein. Of approximately 410,000 distinct CDR3 sequences listed, less than 20% are singletons. V gave up 8 bases and J gave up 5 bases, with 9 bases separating them. This CDR3 has 11 residues. Per germline, CDR1 MNHEY and CDR2 SMNVEV (reference sequence). The sequenced material came from naive T cells sorted from blood. The V gene is TRBV27, the J gene TRBJ2-5, with TRBD1 as a possible D gene (6 bases). The origin of this receptor is a man aged 50 or older in good health. CDR3 protein: CASGRGETQYF. CDR3 DNA: TGTGCCAGCGGAAGGGGGGAGACCCAGTACTTC.